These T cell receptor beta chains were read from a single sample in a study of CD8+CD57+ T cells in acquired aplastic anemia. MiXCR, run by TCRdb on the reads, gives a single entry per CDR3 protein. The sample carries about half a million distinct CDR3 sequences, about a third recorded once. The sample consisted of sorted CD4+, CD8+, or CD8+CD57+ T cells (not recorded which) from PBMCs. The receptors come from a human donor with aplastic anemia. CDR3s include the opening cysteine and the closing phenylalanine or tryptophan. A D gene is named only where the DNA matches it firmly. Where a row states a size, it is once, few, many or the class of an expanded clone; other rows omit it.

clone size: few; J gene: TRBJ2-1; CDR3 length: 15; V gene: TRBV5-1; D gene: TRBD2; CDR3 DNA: TGCGCCAGCAGCAGGCTAGCGGGAGCAGGGAATGAGCAGTTCTTC; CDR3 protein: CASSRLAGAGNEQFF
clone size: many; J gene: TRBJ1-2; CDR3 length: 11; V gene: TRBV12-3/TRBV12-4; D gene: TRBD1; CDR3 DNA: TGTGCCAGCAGCAGGGGGCACGGCTACACCTTC; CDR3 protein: CASSRGHGYTF
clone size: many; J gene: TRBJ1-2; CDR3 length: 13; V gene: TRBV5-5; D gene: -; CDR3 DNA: TGTGCCAGCAGCTCGAGGAACAGGGTGGGCTACACCTTC; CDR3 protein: CASSSRNRVGYTF
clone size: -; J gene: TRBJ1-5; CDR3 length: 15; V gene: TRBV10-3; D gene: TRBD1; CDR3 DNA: TGTGCCATCAGTGAGTCCGACAGGGATAATCAGCCCCAGCATTTT; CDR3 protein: CAISESDRDNQPQHF
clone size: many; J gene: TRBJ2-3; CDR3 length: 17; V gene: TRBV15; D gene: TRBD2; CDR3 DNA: TGTGCCACCAGCAGACAACTAGCGGGAGCCCGCACAGATACGCAGTATTTT; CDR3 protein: CATSRQLAGARTDTQYF
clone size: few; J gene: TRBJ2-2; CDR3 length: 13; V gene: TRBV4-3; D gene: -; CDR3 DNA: TGCGCCAGCAGCCAAGCTACAGGGGGGGAGCTGTTTTTT; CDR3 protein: CASSQATGGELFF
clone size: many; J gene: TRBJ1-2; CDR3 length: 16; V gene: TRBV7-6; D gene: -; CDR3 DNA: TGTGCCAGCAGCTTATTGTCTGGGACATCTAACTATGGCTACACCTTC; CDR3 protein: CASSLLSGTSNYGYTF
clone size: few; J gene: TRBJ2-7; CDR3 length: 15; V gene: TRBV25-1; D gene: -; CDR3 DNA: TGTGCCAGCAGAGGAACGGGACTCAGCTCCTACGAGCAGTACTTC; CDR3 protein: CASRGTGLSSYEQYF
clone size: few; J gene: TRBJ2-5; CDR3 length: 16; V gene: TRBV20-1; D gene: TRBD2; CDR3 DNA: TGCAGTGCTAGCGTTCCTGCGGGGGTGACACAAGAGACCCAGTACTTC; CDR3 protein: CSASVPAGVTQETQYF
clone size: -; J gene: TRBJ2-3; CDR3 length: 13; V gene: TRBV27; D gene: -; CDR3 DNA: TGTGCCAGCGGTGACGCGGGCAGCGATACGCAGTATTTT; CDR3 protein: CASGDAGSDTQYF
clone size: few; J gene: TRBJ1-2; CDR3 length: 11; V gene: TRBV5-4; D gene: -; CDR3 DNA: TGTGCCAGCAGTAGCGAGGACGGCTACACCTTC; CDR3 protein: CASSSEDGYTF
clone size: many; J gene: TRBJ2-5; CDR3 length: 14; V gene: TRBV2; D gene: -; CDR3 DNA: TGTGCCAGCAGTGTCCGGACGCTTGAGGGGACCCAGTACTTC; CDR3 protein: CASSVRTLEGTQYF
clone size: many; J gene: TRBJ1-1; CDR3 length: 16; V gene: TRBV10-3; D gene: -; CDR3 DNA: TGTGCCATCAGTGAGTCGCCCGTCGCGGGGGGCCCTGAAGCTTTCTTT; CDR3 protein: CAISESPVAGGPEAFF
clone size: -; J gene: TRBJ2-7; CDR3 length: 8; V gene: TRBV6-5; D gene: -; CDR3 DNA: TGTGCCAGCACCCAGCAGTACTTC; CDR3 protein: CASTQQYF
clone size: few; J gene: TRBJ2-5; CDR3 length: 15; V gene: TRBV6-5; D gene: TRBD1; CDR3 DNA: TGTGCCAGCAGTTTTCGGACAGGCCAAAGGGAGACCCAGTACTTC; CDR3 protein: CASSFRTGQRETQYF
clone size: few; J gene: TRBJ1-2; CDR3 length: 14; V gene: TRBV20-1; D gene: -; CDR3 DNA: TGCAGTGCTAGAGATGGGGCAGGTGGGGTTTCCTGCACCTTC; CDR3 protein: CSARDGAGGVSCTF
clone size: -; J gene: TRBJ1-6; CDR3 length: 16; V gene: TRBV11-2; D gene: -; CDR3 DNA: TGTGCCAGCACCCCAGGGCGGAACCAGGGTAATTCACCCCTCCACTTT; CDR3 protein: CASTPGRNQGNSPLHF
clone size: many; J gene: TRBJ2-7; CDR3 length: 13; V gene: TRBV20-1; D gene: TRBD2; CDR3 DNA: TGCAGTGCTAGGGCGGGAGCGGGTTACGAGCAGTACTTC; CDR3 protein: CSARAGAGYEQYF
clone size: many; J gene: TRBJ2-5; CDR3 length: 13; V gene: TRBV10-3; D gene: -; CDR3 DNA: TGTGCCGCCAGGGGGGGCGCGAGGGAGACCCAGTACTTC; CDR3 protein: CAARGGARETQYF
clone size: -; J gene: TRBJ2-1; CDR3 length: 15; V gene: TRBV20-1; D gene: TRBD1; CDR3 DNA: TGCAGTGCTAGCAGGACAGGGGAACGGTACAATGAGCAGTTCTTC; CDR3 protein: CSASRTGERYNEQFF
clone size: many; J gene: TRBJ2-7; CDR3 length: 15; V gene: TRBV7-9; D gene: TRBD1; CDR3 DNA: TGTGCCAGCAGCTTAGCGACAGGGCCGTCCTACGAGCAGTACTTC; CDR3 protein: CASSLATGPSYEQYF
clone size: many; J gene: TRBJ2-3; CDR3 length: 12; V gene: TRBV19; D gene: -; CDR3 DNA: TGTGCCAGTAGTAAGGGAGTAGATACGCAGTATTTT; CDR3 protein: CASSKGVDTQYF
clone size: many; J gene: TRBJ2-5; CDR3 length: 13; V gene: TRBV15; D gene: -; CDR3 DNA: TGTGCCACCAGCAGAGACAGGGAAGAGACCCAGTACTTC; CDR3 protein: CATSRDREETQYF
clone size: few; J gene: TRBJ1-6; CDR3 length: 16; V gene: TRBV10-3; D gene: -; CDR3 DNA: TGTGCCAGCAAGATCCAGGTTTCCGTGGGGAGGGCACCCCTCCACTTT; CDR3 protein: CASKIQVSVGRAPLHF
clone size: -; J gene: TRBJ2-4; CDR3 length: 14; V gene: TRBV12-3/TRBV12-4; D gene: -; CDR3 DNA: TGTGCCAGCAGTTTAATGGGGGCCAAAAACATTCAGTACTTC; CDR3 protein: CASSLMGAKNIQYF
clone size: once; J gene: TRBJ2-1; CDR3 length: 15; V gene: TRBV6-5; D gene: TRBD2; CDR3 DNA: TGTGCCAGCAGTTACGCGGGACTAGCAAAGAATGAGCAGTTCTTC; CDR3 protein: CASSYAGLAKNEQFF
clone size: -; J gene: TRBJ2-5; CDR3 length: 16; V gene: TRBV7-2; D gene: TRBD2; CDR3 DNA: TGTGCCAGCAGCGGTATCGCAGCGGGGGGTCGGGAGACCCAGTACTTC; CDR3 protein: CASSGIAAGGRETQYF
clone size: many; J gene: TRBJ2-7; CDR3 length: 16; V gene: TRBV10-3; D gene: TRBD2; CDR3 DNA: TGTGCCATCAGTGGGCGCGAGGGACTAGCGGGATACGAGCAGTACTTC; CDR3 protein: CAISGREGLAGYEQYF
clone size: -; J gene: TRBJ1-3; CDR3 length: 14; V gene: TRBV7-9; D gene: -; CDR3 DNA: TGTGCCAGCTCACCGGATACAGCTGGAAACACCATATATTTT; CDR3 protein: CASSPDTAGNTIYF
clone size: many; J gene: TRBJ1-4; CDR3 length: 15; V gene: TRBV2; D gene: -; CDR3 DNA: TGTGCCAGCAGTGTTCGAAGGGCAACTAATGAAAAACTGTTTTTT; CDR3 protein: CASSVRRATNEKLFF
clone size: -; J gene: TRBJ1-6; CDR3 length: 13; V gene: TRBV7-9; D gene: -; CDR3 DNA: TGTGCCAGCAGCTTAGATGATAATTCACCCCTCCACTTT; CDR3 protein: CASSLDDNSPLHF
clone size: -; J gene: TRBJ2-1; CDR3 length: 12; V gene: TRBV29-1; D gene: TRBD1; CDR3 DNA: TGCAGCGCCCTGACAGGGGGCGGTGAGCGGTTCTTC; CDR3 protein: CSALTGGGERFF
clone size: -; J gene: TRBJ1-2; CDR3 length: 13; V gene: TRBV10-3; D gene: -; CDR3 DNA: TGTGCCATCAGTTATTTAGGGGATCTCGGCTACACCTTC; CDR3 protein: CAISYLGDLGYTF
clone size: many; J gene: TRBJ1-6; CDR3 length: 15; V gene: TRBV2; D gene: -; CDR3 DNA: TGTGCCAGCAGTGCCGTCCAGGCGGATAATTCACCCCTCCACTTT; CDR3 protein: CASSAVQADNSPLHF
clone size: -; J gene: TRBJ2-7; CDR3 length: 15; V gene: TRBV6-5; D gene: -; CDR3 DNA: TGTGCCAGCAGTTACTCGGGACCGCCCGGCGGGGAGCAGTACTTC; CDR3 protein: CASSYSGPPGGEQYF
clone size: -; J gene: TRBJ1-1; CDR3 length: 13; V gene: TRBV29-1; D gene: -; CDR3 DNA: TGCAGCGTCACGCGGGACCTAAACACTGAAGCTTTCTTT; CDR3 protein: CSVTRDLNTEAFF
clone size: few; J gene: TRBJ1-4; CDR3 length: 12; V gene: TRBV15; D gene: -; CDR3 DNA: TGTGCCACCAGCGCAGGGTCGGAAAAACTGTTTTTT; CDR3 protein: CATSAGSEKLFF
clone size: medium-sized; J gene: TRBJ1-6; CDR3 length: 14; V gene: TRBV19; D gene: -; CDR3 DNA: TGTGCCAGTAGCCGGGACGGGTCAGGTTCACCCCTCCACTTT; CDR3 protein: CASSRDGSGSPLHF
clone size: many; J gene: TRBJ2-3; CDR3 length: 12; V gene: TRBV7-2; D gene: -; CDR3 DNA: TGTGCCAGCAGCTTAGACGGAGATACGCAGTATTTT; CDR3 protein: CASSLDGDTQYF
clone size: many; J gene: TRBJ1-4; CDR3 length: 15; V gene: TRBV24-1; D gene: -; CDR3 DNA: TGTGCCACCTCGTTGGGAGCGACAACTAATGAAAAACTGTTTTTT; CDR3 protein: CATSLGATTNEKLFF
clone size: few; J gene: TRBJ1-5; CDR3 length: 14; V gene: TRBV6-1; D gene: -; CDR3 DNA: TGTGCCAGCAGTGAAAGGACTAGCAATCAGCCCCAGCATTTT; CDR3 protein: CASSERTSNQPQHF
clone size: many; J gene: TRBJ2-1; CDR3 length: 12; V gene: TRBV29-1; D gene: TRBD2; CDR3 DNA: TGCAGCGTTCGGGACTACCTCAATGAGCAGTTCTTC; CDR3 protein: CSVRDYLNEQFF
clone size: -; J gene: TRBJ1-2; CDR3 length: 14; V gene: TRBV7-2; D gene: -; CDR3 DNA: TGTGCCAGCAGCTTAGGGGGATCTAACTATGGCTACACCTTC; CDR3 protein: CASSLGGSNYGYTF
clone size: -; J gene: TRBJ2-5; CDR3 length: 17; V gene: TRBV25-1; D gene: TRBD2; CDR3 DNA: TGTGCCAGCAGTGAATCCTCCACCCTAGCGGGGCAAGAGACCCAGTACTTC; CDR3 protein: CASSESSTLAGQETQYF
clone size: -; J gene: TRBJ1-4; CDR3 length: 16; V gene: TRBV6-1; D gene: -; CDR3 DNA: TGTGCCAGCAGTGTCACCCTCCTCGGACCCAATGAAAAACTGTTTTTT; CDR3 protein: CASSVTLLGPNEKLFF
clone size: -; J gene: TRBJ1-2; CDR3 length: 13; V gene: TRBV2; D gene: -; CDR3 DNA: TGTGCCAGCTCACGAACAGAAAGCTATGGCTACACCTTC; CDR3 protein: CASSRTESYGYTF
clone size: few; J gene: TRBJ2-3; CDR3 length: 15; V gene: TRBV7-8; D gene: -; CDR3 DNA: TGTGCCAGCAGCTCTATAGCGACTAGCACAGATACGCAGTATTTT; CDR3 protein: CASSSIATSTDTQYF
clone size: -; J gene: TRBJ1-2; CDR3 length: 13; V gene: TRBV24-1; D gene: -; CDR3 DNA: TGTGCCACCAGTGATCCGACAGTGTATGGCTACACCTTC; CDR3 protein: CATSDPTVYGYTF
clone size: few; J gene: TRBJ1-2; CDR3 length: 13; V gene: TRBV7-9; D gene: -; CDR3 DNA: TGTGCCAGCTCACTTCAAGCTAACTATGGCTACACCTTC; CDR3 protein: CASSLQANYGYTF
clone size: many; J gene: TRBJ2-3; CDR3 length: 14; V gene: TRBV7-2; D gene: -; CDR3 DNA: TGTGCCAGCACCGGGATATTGCGCACAGATACGCAGTATTTT; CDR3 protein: CASTGILRTDTQYF
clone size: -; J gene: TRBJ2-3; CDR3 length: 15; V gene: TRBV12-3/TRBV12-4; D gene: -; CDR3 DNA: TGTGCCACTGGGGAGAGGGGGGAGGCATCAGATACGCAGTATTTT; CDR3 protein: CATGERGEASDTQYF
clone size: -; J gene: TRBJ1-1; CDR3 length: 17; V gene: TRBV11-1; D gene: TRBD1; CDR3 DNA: TGTGCCAGCAGCTTTAGGACAGGGGGTACCGCGAACCCTGAAGCTTTCTTT; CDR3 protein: CASSFRTGGTANPEAFF
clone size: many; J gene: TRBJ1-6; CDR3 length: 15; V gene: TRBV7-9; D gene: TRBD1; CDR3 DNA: TGTGCCAGCAGCTCGGGAGGACAGGGAATTTCACCCCTCCACTTT; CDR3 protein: CASSSGGQGISPLHF
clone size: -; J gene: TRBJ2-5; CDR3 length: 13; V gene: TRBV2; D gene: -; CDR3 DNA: TGTGCCAGCAGCCAGGTTCATCAAGAGACCCAGTACTTC; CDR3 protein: CASSQVHQETQYF
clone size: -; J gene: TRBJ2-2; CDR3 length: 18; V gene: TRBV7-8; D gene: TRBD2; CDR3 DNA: TGTGCCAGCAGCTTCTCACGGGCTAGCGGGGGTTACACCGGGGAGCTGTTTTTT; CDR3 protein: CASSFSRASGGYTGELFF